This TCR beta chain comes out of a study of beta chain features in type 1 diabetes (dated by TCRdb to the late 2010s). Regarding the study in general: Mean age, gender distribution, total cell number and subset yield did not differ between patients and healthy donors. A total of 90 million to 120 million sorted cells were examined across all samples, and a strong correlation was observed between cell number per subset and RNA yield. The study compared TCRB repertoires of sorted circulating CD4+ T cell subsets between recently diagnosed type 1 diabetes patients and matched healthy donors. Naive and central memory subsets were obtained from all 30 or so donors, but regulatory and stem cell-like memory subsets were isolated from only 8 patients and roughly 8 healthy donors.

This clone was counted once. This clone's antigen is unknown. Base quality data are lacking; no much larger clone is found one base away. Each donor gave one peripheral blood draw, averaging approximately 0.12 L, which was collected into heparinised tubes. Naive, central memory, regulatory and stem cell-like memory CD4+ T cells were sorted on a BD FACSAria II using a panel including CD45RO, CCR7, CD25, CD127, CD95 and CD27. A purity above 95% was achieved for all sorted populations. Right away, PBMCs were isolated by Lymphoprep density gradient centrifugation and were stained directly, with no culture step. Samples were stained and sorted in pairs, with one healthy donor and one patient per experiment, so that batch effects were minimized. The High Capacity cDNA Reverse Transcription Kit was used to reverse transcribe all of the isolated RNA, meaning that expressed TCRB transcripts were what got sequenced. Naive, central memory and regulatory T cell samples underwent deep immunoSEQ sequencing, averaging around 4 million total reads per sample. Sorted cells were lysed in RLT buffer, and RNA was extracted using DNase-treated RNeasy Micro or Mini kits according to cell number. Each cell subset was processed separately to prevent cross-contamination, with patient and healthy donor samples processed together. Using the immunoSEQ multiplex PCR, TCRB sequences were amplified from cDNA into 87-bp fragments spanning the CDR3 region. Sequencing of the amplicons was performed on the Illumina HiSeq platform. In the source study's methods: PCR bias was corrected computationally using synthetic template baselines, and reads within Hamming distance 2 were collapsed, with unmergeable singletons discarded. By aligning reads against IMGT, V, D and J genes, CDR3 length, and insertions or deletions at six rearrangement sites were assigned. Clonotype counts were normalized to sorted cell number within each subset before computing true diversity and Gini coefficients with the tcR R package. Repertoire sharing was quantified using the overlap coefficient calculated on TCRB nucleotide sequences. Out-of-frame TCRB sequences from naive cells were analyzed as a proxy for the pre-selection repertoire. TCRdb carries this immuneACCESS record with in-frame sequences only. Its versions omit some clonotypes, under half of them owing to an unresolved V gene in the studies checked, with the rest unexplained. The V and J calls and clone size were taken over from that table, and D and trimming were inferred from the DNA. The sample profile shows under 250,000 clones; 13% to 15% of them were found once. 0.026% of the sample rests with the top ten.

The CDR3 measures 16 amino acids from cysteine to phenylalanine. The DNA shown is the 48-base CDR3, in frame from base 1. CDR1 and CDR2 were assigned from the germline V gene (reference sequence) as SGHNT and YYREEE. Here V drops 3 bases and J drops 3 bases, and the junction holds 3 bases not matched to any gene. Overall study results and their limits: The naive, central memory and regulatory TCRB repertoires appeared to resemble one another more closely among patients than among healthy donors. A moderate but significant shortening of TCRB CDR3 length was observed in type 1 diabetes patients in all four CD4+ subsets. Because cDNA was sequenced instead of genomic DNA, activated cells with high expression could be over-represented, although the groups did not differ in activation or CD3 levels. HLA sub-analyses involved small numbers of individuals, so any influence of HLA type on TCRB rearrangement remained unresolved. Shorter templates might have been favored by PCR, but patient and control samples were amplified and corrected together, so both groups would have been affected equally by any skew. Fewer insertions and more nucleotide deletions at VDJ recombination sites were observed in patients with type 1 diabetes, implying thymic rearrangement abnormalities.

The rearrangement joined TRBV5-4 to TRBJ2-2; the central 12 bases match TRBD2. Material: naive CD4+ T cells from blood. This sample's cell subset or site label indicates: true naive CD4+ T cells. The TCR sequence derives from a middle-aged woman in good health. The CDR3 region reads CASSSTSGGYTGELFF. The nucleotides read TGTGCCAGCAGCTCAACTAGCGGGGGGTACACCGGGGAGCTGTTTTTT.